This T cell receptor beta chain was profiled in a study of OX40 agonist ivuxolimab in advanced cancers. For the study at large: The patients got ivuxolimab, which is an agonistic anti-OX40 (CD134) antibody.

V lost 3 bases and J 3 bases, leaving 16 bases between the germline ends. The CDR3 consists of 16 residues. The germline V gene has CDR1 SGHRS and CDR2 YFSETQ. Sequencing was performed with immunoSEQ multiplex PCR; in TCRdb, only in-frame clones are kept and a portion is missing. This table holds over 45,000 clones, 82% found once. This receptor was taken from an adult with an advanced solid tumor such as melanoma, head and neck, liver or kidney cancer. The starting material was CD4+ or CD8+ T cells sorted from blood, obtained in a trial of the OX40 agonist ivuxolimab. The chain recombines TRBV5-1 with TRBJ1-3; D may be TRBD1 (6 bases). CDR3 nucleotide sequence: TGCGCCAGCAGCTCACTGCCCGGGACAAATGGAAACACCATATATTTT. It codes for CASSSLPGTNGNTIYF.